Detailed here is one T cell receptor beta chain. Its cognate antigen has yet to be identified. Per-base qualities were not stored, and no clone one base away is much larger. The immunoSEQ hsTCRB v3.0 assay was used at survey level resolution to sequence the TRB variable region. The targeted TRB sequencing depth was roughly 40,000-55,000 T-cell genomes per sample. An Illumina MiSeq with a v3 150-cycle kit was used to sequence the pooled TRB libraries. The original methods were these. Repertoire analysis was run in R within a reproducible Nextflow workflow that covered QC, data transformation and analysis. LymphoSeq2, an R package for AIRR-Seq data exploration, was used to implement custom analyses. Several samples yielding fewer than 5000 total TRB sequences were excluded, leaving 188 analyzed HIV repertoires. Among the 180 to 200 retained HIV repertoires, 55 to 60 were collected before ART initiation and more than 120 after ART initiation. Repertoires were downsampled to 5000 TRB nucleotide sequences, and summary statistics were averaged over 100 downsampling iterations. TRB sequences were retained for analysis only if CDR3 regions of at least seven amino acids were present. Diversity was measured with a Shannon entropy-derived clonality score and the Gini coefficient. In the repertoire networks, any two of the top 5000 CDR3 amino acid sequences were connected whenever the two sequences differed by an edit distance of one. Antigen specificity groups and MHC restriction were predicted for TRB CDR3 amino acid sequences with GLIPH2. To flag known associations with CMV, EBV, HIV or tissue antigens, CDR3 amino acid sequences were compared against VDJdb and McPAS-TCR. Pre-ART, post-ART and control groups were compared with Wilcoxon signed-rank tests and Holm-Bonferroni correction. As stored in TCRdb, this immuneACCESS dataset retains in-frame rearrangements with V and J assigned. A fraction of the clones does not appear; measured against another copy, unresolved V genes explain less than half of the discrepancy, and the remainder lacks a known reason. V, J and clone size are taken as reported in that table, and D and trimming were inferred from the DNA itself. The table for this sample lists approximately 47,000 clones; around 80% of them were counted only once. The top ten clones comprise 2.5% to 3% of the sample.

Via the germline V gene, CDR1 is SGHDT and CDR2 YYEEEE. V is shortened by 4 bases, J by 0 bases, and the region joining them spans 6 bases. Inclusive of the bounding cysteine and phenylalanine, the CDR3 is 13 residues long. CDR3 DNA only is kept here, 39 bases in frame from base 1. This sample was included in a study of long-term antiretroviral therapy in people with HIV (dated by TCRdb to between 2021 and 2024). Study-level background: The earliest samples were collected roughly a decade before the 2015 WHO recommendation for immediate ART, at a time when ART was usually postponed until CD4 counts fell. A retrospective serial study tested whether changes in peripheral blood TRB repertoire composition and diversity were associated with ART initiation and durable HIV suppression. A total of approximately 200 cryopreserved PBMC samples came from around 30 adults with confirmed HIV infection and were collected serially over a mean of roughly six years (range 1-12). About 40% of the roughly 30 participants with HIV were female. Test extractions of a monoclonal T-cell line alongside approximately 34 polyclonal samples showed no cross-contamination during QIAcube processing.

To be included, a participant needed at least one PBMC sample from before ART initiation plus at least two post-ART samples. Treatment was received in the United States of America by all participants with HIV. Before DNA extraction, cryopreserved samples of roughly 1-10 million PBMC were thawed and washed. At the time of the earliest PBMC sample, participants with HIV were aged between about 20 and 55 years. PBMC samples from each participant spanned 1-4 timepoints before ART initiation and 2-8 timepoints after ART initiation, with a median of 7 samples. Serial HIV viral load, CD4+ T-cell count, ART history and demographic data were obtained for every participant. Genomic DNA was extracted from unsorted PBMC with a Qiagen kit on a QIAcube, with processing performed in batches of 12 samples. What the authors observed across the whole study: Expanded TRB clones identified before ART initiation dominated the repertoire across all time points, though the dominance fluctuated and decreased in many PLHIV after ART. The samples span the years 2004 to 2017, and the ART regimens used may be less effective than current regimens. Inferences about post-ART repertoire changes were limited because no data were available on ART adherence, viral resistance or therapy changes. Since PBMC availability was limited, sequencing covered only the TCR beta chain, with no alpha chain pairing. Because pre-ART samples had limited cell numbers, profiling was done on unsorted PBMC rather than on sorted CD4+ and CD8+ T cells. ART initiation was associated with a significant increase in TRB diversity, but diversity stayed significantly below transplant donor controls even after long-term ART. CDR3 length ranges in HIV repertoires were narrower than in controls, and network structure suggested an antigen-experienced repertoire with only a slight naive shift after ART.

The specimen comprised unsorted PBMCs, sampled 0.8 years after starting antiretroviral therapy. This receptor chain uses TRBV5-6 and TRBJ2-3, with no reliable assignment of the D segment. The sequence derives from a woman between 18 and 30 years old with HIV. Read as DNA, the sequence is TGTGCCAGCAGCCGATCTAGCACAGATACGCAGTATTTT. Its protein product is CASSRSSTDTQYF.